The clone carrying this T cell receptor (beta chain) occurred a few times. Sequencing was performed with immunoSEQ multiplex PCR; in TCRdb, only in-frame clones are kept and a portion is missing. The sample carries more than 55,000 clones, less than 75% recorded once. These data originate in a study of blood T cell repertoires in COVID-19. V lost 2 bases and J lost 5; bases outside the gene matches: 9. Per the germline V gene, CDR1 is SGHRS and CDR2 is YFSETQ. This CDR3 comprises 15 residues. The sequence came from a woman aged 70-85 years with acute or convalescent COVID-19. The specimen was peripheral blood. The J gene is TRBJ2-5, the V gene TRBV5-1, with 7 bases fitting TRBD1. In nucleotides, the CDR3 is TGCGCCAGCAGCTTCTCCGGGACAGCCATCGAGACCCAGTACTTC. Protein sequence: CASSFSGTAIETQYF. Full variable domain (rest looked up from reference TRBV5-1 and TRBJ2-5): KAGVTQTPRYLIKTRGQQVTLSCSPISGHRSVSWYQQTPGQGLQFLFEYFSETQRNKGNFPGRFSGRQFSNSRSEMNVSTLELGDSALYLCASSFSGTAIETQYFGPGTRLLVL.